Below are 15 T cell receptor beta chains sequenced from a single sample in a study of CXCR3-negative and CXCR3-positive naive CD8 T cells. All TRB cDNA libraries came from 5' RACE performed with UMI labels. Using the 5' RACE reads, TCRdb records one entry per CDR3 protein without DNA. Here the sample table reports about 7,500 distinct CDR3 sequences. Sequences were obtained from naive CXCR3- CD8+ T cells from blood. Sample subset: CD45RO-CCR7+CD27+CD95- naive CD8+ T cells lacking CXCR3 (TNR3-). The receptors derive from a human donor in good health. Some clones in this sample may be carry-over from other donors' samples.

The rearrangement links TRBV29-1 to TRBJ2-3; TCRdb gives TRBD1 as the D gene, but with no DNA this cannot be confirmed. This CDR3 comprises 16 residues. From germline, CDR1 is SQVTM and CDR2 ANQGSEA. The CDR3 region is CSSTTPGGEHPDTQYF.

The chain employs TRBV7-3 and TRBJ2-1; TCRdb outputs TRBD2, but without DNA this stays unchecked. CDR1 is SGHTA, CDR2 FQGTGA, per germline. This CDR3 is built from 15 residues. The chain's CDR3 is CASSRLAGAYNEQFF.

CDR3 loop: CAGAASSYEQYF. The chain joins TRBV23-1 to TRBJ2-7. TRBV23-1 is an open reading frame, and its role is uncertain. This CDR3 region has 12 residues.

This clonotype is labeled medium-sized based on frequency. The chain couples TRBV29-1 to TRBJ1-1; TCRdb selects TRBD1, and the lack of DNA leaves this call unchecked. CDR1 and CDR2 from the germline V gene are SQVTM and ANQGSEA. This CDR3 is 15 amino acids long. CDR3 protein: CSVEGGVGGGTEAFF.

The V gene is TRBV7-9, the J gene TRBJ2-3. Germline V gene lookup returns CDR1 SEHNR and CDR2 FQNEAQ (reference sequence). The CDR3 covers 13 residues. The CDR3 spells CASSLDGTDTQYF.

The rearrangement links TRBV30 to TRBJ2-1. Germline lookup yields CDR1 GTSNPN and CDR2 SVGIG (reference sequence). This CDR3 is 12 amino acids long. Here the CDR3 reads CAGTPMHNEQFF.

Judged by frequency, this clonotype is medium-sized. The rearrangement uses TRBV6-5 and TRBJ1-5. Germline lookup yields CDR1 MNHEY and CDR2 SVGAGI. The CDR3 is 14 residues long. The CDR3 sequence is CASSYTQANQPQHF.

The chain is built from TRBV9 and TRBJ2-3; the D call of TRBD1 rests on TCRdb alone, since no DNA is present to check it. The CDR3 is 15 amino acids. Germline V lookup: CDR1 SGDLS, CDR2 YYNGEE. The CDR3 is CASSVVGAITDTQYF.

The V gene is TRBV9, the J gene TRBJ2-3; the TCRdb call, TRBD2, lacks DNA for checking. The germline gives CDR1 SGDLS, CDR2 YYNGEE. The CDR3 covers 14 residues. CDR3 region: CASSVGLGEDTQYF.

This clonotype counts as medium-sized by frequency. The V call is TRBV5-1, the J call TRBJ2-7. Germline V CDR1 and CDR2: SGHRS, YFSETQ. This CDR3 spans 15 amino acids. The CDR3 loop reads CASSLPGGSSYEQYF.

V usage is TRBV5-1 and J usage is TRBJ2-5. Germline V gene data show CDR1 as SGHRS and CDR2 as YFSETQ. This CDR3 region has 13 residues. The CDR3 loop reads CASSLAEEETQYF.

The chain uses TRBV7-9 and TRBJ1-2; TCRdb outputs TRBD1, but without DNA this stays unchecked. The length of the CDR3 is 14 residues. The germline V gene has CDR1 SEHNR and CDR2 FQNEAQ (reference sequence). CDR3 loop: CASSLGTGAEGYTF.

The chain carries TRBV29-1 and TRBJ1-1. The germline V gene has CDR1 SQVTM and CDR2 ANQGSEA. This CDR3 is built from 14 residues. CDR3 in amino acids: CSVEQDLTRTEAFF.

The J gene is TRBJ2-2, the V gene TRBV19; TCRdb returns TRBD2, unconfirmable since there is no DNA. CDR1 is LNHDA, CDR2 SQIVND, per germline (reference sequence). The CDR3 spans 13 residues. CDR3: CKRLAGLTGELFF.

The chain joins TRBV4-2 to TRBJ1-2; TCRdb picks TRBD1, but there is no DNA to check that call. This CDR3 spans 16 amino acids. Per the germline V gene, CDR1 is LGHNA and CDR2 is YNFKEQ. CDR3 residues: CASSQDGDRKHTGYTF.